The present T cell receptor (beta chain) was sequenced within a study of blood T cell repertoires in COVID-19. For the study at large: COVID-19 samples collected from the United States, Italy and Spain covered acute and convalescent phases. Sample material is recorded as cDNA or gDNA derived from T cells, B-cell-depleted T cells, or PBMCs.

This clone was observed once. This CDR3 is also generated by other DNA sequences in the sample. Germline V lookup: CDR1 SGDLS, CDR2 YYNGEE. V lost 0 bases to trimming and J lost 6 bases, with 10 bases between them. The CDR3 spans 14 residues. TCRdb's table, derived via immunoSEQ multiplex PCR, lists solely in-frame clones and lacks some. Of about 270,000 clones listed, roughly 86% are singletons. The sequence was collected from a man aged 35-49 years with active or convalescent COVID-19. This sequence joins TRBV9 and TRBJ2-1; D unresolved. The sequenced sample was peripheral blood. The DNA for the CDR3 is TGTGCCAGCAGCGTAGACGGTTTCCCCAATGAGCAGTTCTTC. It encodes CASSVDGFPNEQFF.